Listed here are 14 T cell receptor beta chains from one sample, sequenced in a study of CD8 T cells in ankylosing spondylitis. TCRdb itself ran the 5' RACE reads through MiXCR, one entry per CDR3 protein. Among 250,000 to 350,000 distinct CDR3 sequences, 20% were seen once, and the ten largest hold roughly 8.3%. Sequencing used blood, either unsorted or a sorted T cell fraction (not recorded which). These receptors came from a male donor with ankylosing spondylitis or in good health (not recorded which).

This chain joins TRBV28 and TRBJ2-1; D possibly uses TRBD1 or TRBD2 (5 bases each). The CDR3 runs to 11 residues. Germline CDR1 MDHEN, CDR2 SYDVKM. Trimming removed 8 bases from V and 8 bases from J, with 10 bases in between. The chain's CDR3 is CASRGEYEQFF. As DNA, the CDR3 is TGTGCCAGCCGGGGCGAATATGAGCAGTTCTTC.

To note about this clonotype: A much larger clone differs by one base, so this may be a read error. The V and J genes are TRBV20-1 and TRBJ2-7, with TRBD1 matching over 7 bases. The CDR3 spans 13 residues. Germline trimming cut 1 base from V and 3 bases from J; bases unmatched to any gene: 3. The germline V gene encodes CDR1 DFQATT and CDR2 SNEGSKA (reference sequence). The CDR3: CSARAGTVYEQYV. In DNA form, the CDR3 reads TGCAGTGCTAGAGCCGGGACAGTCTACGAGCAGTACGTC.

The rearrangement links TRBV7-6 to TRBJ1-6, with 7 positions matching TRBD1. CDR3 size: 16 residues. V lost 1 base and J lost 9; bases outside the gene matches: 9. Germline V gene lookup returns CDR1 SGHVS and CDR2 FNYEAQ. The DNA for the CDR3 is TGTGCCAGCAGCTTAGATAGAGGGGGCGGCGGTTCACCCCTCCACTTT. Its translation: CASSLDRGGGGSPLHF.

This clonotype was counted a few times. The CDR3 sequence is CASSRDRTPKGELFF. The CDR3 nucleotides read TGTGCCAGCAGCCGCGACAGGACCCCTAAAGGGGAGCTGTTTTTT. The rearrangement joins TRBV2 to TRBJ2-2, with D perhaps TRBD1 (6 bases). The V end lost 6 bases, the J end lost 8 bases, and 19 bases lay between the germline ends. CDR1 is SNHLY and CDR2 is FYNNEI in the germline V gene. The CDR3 loop spans 15 amino acids. Supplemented by reference TRBV2 and TRBJ2-2, the full variable domain reads EPEVTQTPSHQVTQMGQEVILRCVPISNHLYFYWYRQILGQKVEFLVSFYNNEISEKSEIFDDQFSVERPDGSNFTLKIRSTKLEDSAMYFCASSRDRTPKGELFFGEGSRLTVL.

This chain joins TRBV5-1 and TRBJ1-5; D unresolved. The CDR3 totals 15 residues. Trimming took 0 bases from V and 4 from J, leaving 11 bases between them. Germline CDR1 is SGHRS and CDR2 is YFSETQ. CDR3: CASSLGFGQNQPQHF. CDR3 coding DNA: TGCGCCAGCAGCTTGGGATTTGGGCAGAATCAGCCCCAGCATTTT.

This clonotype was seen more than once but under ten times. J is TRBJ2-1 and V is TRBV18; D perhaps matches TRBD2 (6 bases). Germline V gene data show CDR1 as KGHSH and CDR2 as LQKENI. The CDR3 spans 12 residues. V gave up 2 bases and J gave up 8 bases, with 7 bases separating them. CDR3 amino acids: CASSPGGYEQFF. CDR3 DNA: TGTGCCAGCTCACCAGGGGGGTATGAGCAGTTCTTC.

This clonotype was detected only once. V is TRBV11-2 and J is TRBJ2-3; 8 bases are shared with TRBD1. Trimming at V came to 5 bases and at J to 2 bases, leaving 9 bases not matched to a gene. Germline CDR1 reads SGHAT; CDR2 reads FQNNGV. This CDR3 contains 16 residues. CDR3 coding DNA: TGTGCCAGCAGCGGCCGGGACAGGACTTTCACAGATACGCAGTATTTT. It translates to CASSGRDRTFTDTQYF.

This clonotype was counted only a few times. The rearrangement uses TRBV3-1 and TRBJ1-2; D is ambiguous. The CDR3 contains 12 residues. The ends were cut back, 0 bases at V and 5 bases at J, with 4 bases in the middle. Germline CDR1 is LGHDT and CDR2 is YNNKEL (reference sequence). In nucleotides, the CDR3 is TGTGCCAGCAGCCAAGAGTGGTATGGCTACACCTTC. Protein sequence: CASSQEWYGYTF.

In this sample, this clonotype turned up many times. The chain couples TRBV12-3 or TRBV12-4 to TRBJ2-3; 9 bases fit TRBD2. The CDR3 runs 14 residues. J gave up 4 bases and V 5 bases, and 4 bases lay outside the gene matches. The CDR3 reads CASSPGTSPDTQYF. DNA for the CDR3: TGTGCCAGCAGTCCCGGGACTAGCCCAGATACGCAGTATTTT.

Here the CDR3 reads CASSFGGASGLTDTQYF. The CDR3 nucleotides are TGTGCCAGCAGCTTCGGGGGAGCTAGCGGCCTCACAGATACGCAGTATTTT. The gene calls are TRBV11-1 and TRBJ2-3; 7 bases match TRBD2. Germline values: CDR1 SGHAT, CDR2 FQDESV (reference sequence). The CDR3 spans 17 residues. The V gene end was trimmed by 3 bases and the J gene end by 2 bases; junction bases not matched to a gene: 11.

This clonotype was counted between two and nine times. The rearrangement joins TRBV5-1 to TRBJ1-1; no clear D gene. Germline CDR1 SGHRS, CDR2 YFSETQ. With 3 bases removed from V and 0 bases from J, the gap between germline ends came to 9 bases. CDR3 size: 14 residues. CDR3 in DNA: TGCGCCAGCAGCTCCCAAAGGATGAACACTGAAGCTTTCTTT. Protein product: CASSSQRMNTEAFF.

The table lists this clonotype with many counts. The J gene is TRBJ2-5, the V gene TRBV29-1, with 9 bases aligning to TRBD2. The CDR3 extends over 14 amino acids. CDR1 SQVTM and CDR2 ANQGSEA come from the germline V gene. V dropped 4 bases and J dropped 1; count of bases not matched to a gene: 4. The CDR3 DNA follows: TGCAGCGTTGCCCTAGCGGGGATCCAAGAGACCCAGTACTTC. It translates to CSVALAGIQETQYF.

This clonotype has at least ten counts. V is TRBV4-2 and J is TRBJ2-2; 10 bases line up with TRBD2. This CDR3 is built from 16 residues. Germline lookup yields CDR1 LGHNA and CDR2 YNFKEQ. Trimming removed 1 base from V and 9 bases from J; junction bases left unmatched: 8. The chain's CDR3 is CASSQVWASGGRELFF. CDR3 nucleotides: TGTGCCAGCAGCCAAGTATGGGCTAGCGGGGGCCGGGAGCTGTTTTTT.

This chain connects TRBV15 to TRBJ2-5; D not resolved. This CDR3 region has 12 residues. CDR1 is LNHNV and CDR2 is YYDKDF in the germline V gene (reference sequence). The V end lost 3 bases, the J end lost 2 bases, and 4 bases lay between the germline ends. The CDR3 reads CATSRRQETQYF. The CDR3 coding sequence is TGTGCCACCAGCAGGAGACAAGAGACCCAGTACTTC.